This T cell receptor beta chain was profiled in a study of T cell responses to AZD1222 COVID-19 vaccine. Overall study findings and caveats: There were mostly white British donors and more females than males, and clonal diversity was possibly underestimated. Of spike-specific TCRs, nearly half reportedly target regions left unmutated in variants. Every sample of the repertoires postdated the peak T cell response.

Libraries were prepared by immunoSEQ multiplex PCR; TCRdb keeps only in-frame clonotypes and omits some of them. The sample records over 70,000 clones, roughly 90% being singletons. To note about this clone: Its target is unknown.

CDR1 and CDR2 (germline): SGHAT, FQNNGV. CDR3 length equals 15 residues. The chain couples TRBV11-2 to TRBJ2-7; 8 nucleotides line up with TRBD1. The sequencing used peripheral blood, collected 28 days after the second AZD1222 dose. This clonotype was sampled from an adult who received the AZD1222 COVID-19 vaccine. DNA for the CDR3: TGTGCCAGCAGCCTAGAGGCAGGGGGCTGGTACGAGCAGTACGTC. As protein: CASSLEAGGWYEQYV.